The 17 T cell receptor beta chains below were found in one sample sequenced in a study of T cell responses to AZD1222 COVID-19 vaccine. The table came from immunoSEQ multiplex PCR; TCRdb's copy has only in-frame clones and leaves some out. The repertoire consists of roughly 150,000 clones, with 93% occurring once and the leading ten covering about 5.1%. Specimen: peripheral blood, collected on day 0 of AZD1222 vaccination. The receptors derive from an adult in good health.

The chain employs TRBV11-2 and TRBJ1-1; 11 bases agree with TRBD1. This CDR3 is built from 15 residues. CDR1 and CDR2 from the germline V gene are SGHAT and FQNNGV. V shed 1 base, J shed 5 bases, and the junction held 3 bases outside the gene matches. The CDR3 nucleotides are TGTGCCAGCAGCTTAGGGGACAGGGGGATTACTGAAGCTTTCTTT. Translating gives CASSLGDRGITEAFF. Based on the CDR3 plus reference TRBV11-2 and TRBJ1-1, the full variable domain is EAGVAQSPRYKIIEKRQSVAFWCNPISGHATLYWYQQILGQGPKLLIQFQNNGVVDDSQLPKDRFSAERLKGVDSTLKIQPAKLEDSAVYLCASSLGDRGITEAFFGQGTRLTVV.

The V call is TRBV30, the J call TRBJ1-1; D unclear. The ends were cut back, 0 bases at V and 6 bases at J, with 11 bases in the middle. This CDR3 contains 13 residues. CDR1 and CDR2 from the germline V gene are GTSNPN and SVGIG (reference sequence). DNA for the CDR3: TGTGCCTGGAGTGTACTTAGGGAGGCTGAAGCTTTCTTT. Its protein is CAWSVLREAEAFF.

The rearrangement joins TRBV19 to TRBJ2-1; D unresolved. This CDR3 is built from 13 residues. Germline CDR1 is LNHDA and CDR2 is SQIVND (reference sequence). Trimming pared 5 bases from V and 4 bases from J, leaving 9 bases between. CDR3 loop: CASSVGLYNEQFF. As DNA, the CDR3 is TGTGCCAGTAGTGTCGGCCTTTACAATGAGCAGTTCTTC.

This clone appeared a single time. This chain joins TRBV5-1 and TRBJ2-1, with 8 bases matching TRBD2. The length of the CDR3 is 18 residues. The V gene's germline CDR1 is SGHRS and CDR2 YFSETQ. The junction had 17 bases not matched to a gene; V was cut back by 2 bases and J by 7 bases. The CDR3: CASSFSPENSGMGNEQFF. CDR3 coding DNA: TGCGCCAGCAGCTTTAGCCCAGAAAATAGCGGGATGGGGAATGAGCAGTTCTTC.

In this sample, this clone turned up once. J is TRBJ1-5 and V is TRBV11-2; weak D call: TRBD1 (5 bases). The CDR3 loop spans 14 amino acids. The germline V and J ends were trimmed by 2 bases and 5 bases, with 10 bases remaining between them. Looked up from germline, CDR1 is SGHAT and CDR2 is FQNNGV. CDR3 DNA sequence: TGTGCCAGCAGCTTATCGGGGGGACATCAGCCCCAGCATTTT. It is translated as CASSLSGGHQPQHF.

The chain combines TRBV19 with TRBJ1-5, with TRBD1 as a possible D gene (5 bases). Trimming took off 0 bases at V and 6 bases at J, with 9 bases between the two ends. The germline V gene encodes CDR1 LNHDA and CDR2 SQIVND (reference sequence). The CDR3 runs 14 residues. CDR3 amino acids: CASSIDRVTQPQHF. Written as DNA, the CDR3 is TGTGCCAGTAGTATAGACAGGGTAACTCAGCCCCAGCATTTT.

The V call is TRBV27, the J call TRBJ2-7, with TRBD2 identical over 9 bases. Losses at the gene ends were 0 bases for V and 1 base for J; bases not matched to a gene: 4. The germline V gene has CDR1 MNHEY and CDR2 SMNVEV (reference sequence). The CDR3 runs 16 residues. The chain's CDR3 is CASSLSGLAGSYEQYF. The CDR3 DNA is TGTGCCAGCAGTTTATCGGGGCTAGCGGGATCCTACGAGCAGTACTTC.

The V call is TRBV10-1, the J call TRBJ2-5, with D perhaps matching TRBD2 (6 bases). CDR1 is WNHNN and CDR2 is SYGVQD in the germline V gene (reference sequence). The length of the CDR3 is 13 residues. V was shortened by 6 bases and J by 2 bases, with 10 bases between the two germline ends. In DNA, the CDR3 is TGCGCCAGCAGCGGGGGACGGCAAGAGACCCAGTACTTC. Its translation: CASSGGRQETQYF.

The chain combines TRBV3-1 (or the pseudogene TRBV3-2) with TRBJ2-2; D is uncertain. Germline CDR1 and CDR2: LGHDT and YNNKEL (reference sequence). The CDR3 is 12 amino acids. V lost 4 bases, J lost 7 bases, and 7 bases lay in between. The CDR3 DNA sequence: TGTGCCAGCAGCCCTCTTGGCGGGGAGCTGTTTTTT. This codes for CASSPLGGELFF.

V is TRBV5-1 and J is TRBJ2-7; the match to TRBD1 covers 7 bases. This CDR3 spans 15 amino acids. Trimming cost V 4 bases and J 2 bases; bases outside gene matches: 9. Germline V lookup: CDR1 SGHRS, CDR2 YFSETQ. CDR3 bases: TGCGCCAGCAGCCCCGGGACAGCCACTACCTACGAGCAGTACTTC. This codes for CASSPGTATTYEQYF.

The J gene is TRBJ2-3, the V gene TRBV13; 8 bases match TRBD2. The CDR3 contains 15 residues. V was clipped by 6 bases and J by 4 bases; unmatched bases: 9. Germline V gene lookup returns CDR1 PRHDT and CDR2 FYEKMQ (reference sequence). The CDR3, as DNA: TGTGCCAGCAGAAAAGCGGGAGCCCCCGCAGATACGCAGTATTTT. Protein: CASRKAGAPADTQYF.

The table lists this clone with a count of one. This chain joins TRBV5-4 and TRBJ2-7; the D gene is possibly TRBD1 (5 bases). Germline-derived CDR1 and CDR2 are SGHNT and YYREEE (reference sequence). Trimming shortened V by 2 bases and J by 1 base, and 10 bases separated the two germline ends. This CDR3 spans 14 amino acids. CDR3 protein: CASSLGDRSYEQYF. The CDR3 DNA reads as TGTGCCAGCAGCTTAGGAGACAGATCCTACGAGCAGTACTTC.

This clone came up a few times. The CDR3 region is CASSLASAGAYNEQFF. The CDR3 nucleotides are TGTGCCAGCAGCTTGGCCTCAGCGGGAGCGTACAATGAGCAGTTCTTC. The chain carries TRBV5-4 and TRBJ2-1; 8 bases match TRBD2. The CDR3 is made up of 16 amino acids. Trimming cost V 0 bases and J 4 bases; bases outside gene matches: 6. Germline V gene data show CDR1 as SGHNT and CDR2 as YYREEE (reference sequence).

V gene TRBV3-1 (or the pseudogene TRBV3-2) combines with J gene TRBJ2-7; 8 nucleotides agree with TRBD2. The germline gives CDR1 LGHDT, CDR2 YNNKEL (reference sequence). The length of the CDR3 is 14 residues. Germline trimming cut 4 bases from V and 6 bases from J; bases unmatched to any gene: 8. The CDR3, as DNA: TGTGCCAGCAGCCCCGTAAGTCGGGGGGGCGAGCAGTACTTC. Its protein is CASSPVSRGGEQYF.

The chain links TRBV30 to TRBJ2-7, with 7 bases that match TRBD2. This CDR3 has 14 amino acids. The V gene's germline CDR1 is GTSNPN and CDR2 SVGIG (reference sequence). Trimming cost V 0 bases and J 3 bases; bases outside gene matches: 5. CDR3 sequence: CAWSVDLADYEQYF. The CDR3 DNA is TGTGCCTGGAGTGTAGATCTAGCGGACTACGAGCAGTACTTC.

The chain couples TRBV6-5 to TRBJ1-2; 8 bases map to TRBD1. Losses at the gene ends were 0 bases for V and 1 base for J; bases not matched to a gene: 1. CDR3 size: 15 residues. CDR1 MNHEY and CDR2 SVGAGI come from the germline V gene. The CDR3 here is CASSYSGQVNYGYTF. In DNA, the CDR3 is TGTGCCAGCAGTTACTCGGGACAGGTTAACTATGGCTACACCTTC.

The chain joins TRBV19 to TRBJ1-2; 7 nucleotides match TRBD1. The germline gives CDR1 LNHDA, CDR2 SQIVND (reference sequence). Germline trimming cut 7 bases from V and 5 bases from J; bases unmatched to any gene: 13. The CDR3 consists of 15 residues. In nucleotides, the CDR3 is TGTGCCAGTACCCAGGAGGACAGGAGACATTATGGCTACACCTTC. Translation: CASTQEDRRHYGYTF.